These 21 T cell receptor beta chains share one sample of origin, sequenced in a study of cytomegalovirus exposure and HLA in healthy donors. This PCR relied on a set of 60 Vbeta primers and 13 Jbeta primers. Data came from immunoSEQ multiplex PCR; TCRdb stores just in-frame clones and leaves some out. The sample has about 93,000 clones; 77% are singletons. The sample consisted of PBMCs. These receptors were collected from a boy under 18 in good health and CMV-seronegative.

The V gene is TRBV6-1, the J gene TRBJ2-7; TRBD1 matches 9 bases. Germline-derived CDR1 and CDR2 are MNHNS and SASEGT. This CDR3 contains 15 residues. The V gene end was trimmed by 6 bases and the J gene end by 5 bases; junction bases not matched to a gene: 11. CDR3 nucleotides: TGTGCCAGCAGGTACAGGGGGCCGCTAGGTGACGAGCAGTACTTC. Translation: CASRYRGPLGDEQYF.

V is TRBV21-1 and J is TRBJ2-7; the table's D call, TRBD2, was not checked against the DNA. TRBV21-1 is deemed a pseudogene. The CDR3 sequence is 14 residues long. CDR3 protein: CASSKREGVGEQYF. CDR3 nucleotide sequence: TGTGCCAGCAGCAAGCGGGAAGGGGTTGGTGAGCAGTACTTC.

The CDR3 reads CASSIGIGLNTEAFF. CDR3 DNA sequence: TGTGCCAGTAGTATAGGAATCGGGTTGAACACTGAAGCTTTCTTT. This chain uses TRBV19 with TRBJ1-1; D remains ambiguous. The V gene lost 1 base and the J gene lost 0 bases, with 9 bases spanning the gap. The CDR3 is 15 residues long. Germline values: CDR1 LNHDA, CDR2 SQIVND (reference sequence).

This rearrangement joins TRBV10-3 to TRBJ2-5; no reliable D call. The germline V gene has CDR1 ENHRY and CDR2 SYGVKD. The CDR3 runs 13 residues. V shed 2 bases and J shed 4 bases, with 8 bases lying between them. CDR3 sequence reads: CAISERLGETQYF. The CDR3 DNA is TGTGCCATCAGTGAGAGGCTAGGAGAGACCCAGTACTTC.

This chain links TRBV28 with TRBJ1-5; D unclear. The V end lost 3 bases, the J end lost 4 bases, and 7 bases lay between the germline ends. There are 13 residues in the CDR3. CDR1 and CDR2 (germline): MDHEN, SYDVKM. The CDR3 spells CASSLRVNQPQHF. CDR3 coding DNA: TGTGCCAGCAGTTTGAGGGTTAATCAGCCCCAGCATTTT.

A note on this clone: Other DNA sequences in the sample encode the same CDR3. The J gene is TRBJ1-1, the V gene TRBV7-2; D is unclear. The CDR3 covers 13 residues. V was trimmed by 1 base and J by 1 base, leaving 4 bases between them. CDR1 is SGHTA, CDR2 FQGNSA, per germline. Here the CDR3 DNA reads TGTGCCAGCAGCTTAGGTCAGAACACTGAAGCTTTCTTT. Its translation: CASSLGQNTEAFF.

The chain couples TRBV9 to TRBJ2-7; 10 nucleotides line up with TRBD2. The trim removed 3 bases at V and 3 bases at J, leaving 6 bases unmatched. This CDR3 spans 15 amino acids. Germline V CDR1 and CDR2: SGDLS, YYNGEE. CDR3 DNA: TGTGCCAGCAGCGCTAGCGGGAGTGCGTTCTACGAGCAGTACTTC. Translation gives CASSASGSAFYEQYF.

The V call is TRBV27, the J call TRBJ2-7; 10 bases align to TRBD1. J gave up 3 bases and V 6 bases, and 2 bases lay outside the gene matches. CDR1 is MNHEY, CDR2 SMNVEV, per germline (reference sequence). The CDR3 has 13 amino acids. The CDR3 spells CASRTGGNYEQYF. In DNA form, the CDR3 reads TGTGCCAGCAGGACAGGGGGCAACTACGAGCAGTACTTC.

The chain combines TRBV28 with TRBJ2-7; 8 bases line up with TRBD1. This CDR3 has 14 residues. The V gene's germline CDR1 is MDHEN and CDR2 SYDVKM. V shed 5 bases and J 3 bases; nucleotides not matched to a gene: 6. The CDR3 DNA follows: TGTGCCAGCAGTGAGACCGGGACAGGCTACGAGCAGTACTTC. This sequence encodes CASSETGTGYEQYF.

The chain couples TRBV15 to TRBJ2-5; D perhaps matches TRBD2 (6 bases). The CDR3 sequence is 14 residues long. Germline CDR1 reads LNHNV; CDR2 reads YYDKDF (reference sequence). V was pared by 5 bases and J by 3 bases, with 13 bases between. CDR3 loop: CATSGGGAEETQYF. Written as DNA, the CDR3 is TGTGCCACCAGCGGCGGAGGGGCTGAAGAGACCCAGTACTTC.

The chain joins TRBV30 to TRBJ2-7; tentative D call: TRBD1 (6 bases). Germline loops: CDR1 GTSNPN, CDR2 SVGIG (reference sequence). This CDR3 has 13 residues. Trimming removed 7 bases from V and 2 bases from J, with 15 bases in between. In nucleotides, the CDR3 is TGTGCCTTAGCTCGACAGGTGACCTACGAGCAGTACTTC. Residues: CALARQVTYEQYF.

This CDR3 reads CAWSGGTSGSYEQYF. CDR3 nucleotide sequence: TGTGCCTGGAGTGGAGGGACTAGCGGATCCTACGAGCAGTACTTC. The chain employs TRBV30 and TRBJ2-7; 11 bases agree with TRBD2. The CDR3 is 15 amino acids. Germline V gene data show CDR1 as GTSNPN and CDR2 as SVGIG (reference sequence). V shed 1 base, J shed 1 base, and the junction held 3 bases outside the gene matches.

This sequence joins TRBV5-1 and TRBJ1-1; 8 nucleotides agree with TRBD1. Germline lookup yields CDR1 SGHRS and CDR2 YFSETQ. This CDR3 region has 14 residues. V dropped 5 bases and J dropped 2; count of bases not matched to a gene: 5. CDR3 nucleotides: TGCGCCAGCAGGCCCGGACAGGGAAACACTGAAGCTTTCTTT. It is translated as CASRPGQGNTEAFF.

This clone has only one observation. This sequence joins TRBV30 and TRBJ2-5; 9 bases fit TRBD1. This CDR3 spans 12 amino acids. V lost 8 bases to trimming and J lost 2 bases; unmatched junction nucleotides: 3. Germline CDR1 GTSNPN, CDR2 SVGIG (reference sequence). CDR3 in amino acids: CAVDRGQETQYF. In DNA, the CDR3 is TGTGCCGTAGACAGGGGGCAAGAGACCCAGTACTTC.

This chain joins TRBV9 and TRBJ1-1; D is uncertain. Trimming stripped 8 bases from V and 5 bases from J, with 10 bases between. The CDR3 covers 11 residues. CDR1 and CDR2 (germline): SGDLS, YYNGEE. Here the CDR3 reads CASGSRTEAFF. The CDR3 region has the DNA TGTGCCAGTGGGTCGAGGACTGAAGCTTTCTTT. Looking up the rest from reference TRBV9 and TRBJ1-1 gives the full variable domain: DSGVTQTPKHLITATGQRVTLRCSPRSGDLSVYWYQQSLDQGLQFLIQYYNGEERAKGNILERFSAQQFPDLHSELNLSSLELGDSALYFCASGSRTEAFFGQGTRLTVV.

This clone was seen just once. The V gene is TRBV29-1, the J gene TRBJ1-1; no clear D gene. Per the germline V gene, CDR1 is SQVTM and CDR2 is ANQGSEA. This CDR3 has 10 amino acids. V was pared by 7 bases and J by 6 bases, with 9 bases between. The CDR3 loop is CSGSRAEAFF. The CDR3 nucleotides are TGCAGCGGATCTCGAGCTGAAGCTTTCTTT.

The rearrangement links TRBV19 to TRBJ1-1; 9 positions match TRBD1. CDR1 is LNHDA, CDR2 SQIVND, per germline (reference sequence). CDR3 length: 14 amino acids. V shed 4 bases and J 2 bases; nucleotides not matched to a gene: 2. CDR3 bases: TGTGCCAGTAGTAAACAGGGGGCAAACACTGAAGCTTTCTTT. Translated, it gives CASSKQGANTEAFF. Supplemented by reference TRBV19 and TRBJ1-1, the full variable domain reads DGGITQSPKYLFRKEGQNVTLSCEQNLNHDAMYWYRQDPGQGLRLIYYSQIVNDFQKGDIAEGYSVSREKKESFPLTVTSAQKNPTAFYLCASSKQGANTEAFFGQGTRLTVV.

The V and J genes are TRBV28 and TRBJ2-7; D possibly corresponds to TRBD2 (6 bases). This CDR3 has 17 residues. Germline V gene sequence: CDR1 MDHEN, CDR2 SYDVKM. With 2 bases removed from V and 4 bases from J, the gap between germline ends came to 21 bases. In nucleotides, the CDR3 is TGTGCCAGCAGTTTAAGTCGTCCATTGACGGGGAGGTACGAGCAGTACTTC. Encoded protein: CASSLSRPLTGRYEQYF.

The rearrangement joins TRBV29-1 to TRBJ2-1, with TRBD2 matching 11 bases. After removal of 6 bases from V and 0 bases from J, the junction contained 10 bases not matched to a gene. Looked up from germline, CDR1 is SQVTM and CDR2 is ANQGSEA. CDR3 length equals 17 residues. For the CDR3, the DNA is TGCAGCGTCCAACGCCGGACTAGCGGGCGCTCCTACAATGAGCAGTTCTTC. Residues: CSVQRRTSGRSYNEQFF.

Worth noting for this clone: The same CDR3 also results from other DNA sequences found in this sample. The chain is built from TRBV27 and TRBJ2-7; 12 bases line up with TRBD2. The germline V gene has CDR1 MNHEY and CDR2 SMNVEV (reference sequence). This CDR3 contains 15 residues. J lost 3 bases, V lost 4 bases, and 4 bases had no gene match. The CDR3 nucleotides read TGTGCCAGCAGTTCGGGACTAGCGGGTCTCTACGAGCAGTACTTC. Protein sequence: CASSSGLAGLYEQYF.

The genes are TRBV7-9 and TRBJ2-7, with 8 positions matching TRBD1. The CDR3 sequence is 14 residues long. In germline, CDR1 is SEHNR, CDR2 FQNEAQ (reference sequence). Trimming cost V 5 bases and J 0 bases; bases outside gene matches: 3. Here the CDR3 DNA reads TGTGCCAGCAGCAACCAGGGGGCCTCCTACGAGCAGTACTTC. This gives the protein CASSNQGASYEQYF.